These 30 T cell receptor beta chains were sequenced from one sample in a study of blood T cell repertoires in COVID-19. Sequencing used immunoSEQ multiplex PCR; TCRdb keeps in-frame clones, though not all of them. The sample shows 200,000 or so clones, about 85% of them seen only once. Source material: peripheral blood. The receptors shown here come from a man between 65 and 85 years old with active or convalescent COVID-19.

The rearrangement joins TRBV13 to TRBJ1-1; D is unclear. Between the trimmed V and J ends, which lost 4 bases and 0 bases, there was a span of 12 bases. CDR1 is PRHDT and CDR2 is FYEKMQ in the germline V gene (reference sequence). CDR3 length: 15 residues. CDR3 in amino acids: CASSSAGAMNTEAFF. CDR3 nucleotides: TGTGCCAGCAGCTCTGCAGGTGCCATGAACACTGAAGCTTTCTTT.

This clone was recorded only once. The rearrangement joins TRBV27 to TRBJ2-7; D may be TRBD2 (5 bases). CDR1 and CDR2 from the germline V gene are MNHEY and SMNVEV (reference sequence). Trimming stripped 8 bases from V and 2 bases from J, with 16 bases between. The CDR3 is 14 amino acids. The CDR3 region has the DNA TGTGCCAGCGCAGGAGGCGAGCCCCCCTACGAGCAGTACTTC. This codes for CASAGGEPPYEQYF.

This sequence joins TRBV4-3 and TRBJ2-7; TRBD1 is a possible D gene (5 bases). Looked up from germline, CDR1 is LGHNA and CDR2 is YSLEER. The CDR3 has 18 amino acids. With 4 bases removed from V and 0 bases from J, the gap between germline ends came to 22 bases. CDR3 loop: CASSRWHRNSLTSYEQYF. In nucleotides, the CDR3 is TGCGCCAGCAGCCGATGGCACAGGAACTCTCTAACCTCCTACGAGCAGTACTTC.

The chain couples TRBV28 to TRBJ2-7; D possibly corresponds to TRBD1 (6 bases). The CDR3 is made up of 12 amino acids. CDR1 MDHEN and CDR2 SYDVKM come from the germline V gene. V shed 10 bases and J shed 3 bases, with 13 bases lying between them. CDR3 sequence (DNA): TGTGCCACCCGGGACACTTACTACGAGCAGTACTTC. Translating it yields CATRDTYYEQYF.

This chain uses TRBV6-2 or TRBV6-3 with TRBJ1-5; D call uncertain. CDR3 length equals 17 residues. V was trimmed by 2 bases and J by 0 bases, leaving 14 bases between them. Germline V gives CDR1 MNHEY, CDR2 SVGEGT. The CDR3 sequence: CASSYSRSGASNQPQHF. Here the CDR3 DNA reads TGTGCCAGCAGTTACAGCCGTTCGGGAGCTAGCAATCAGCCCCAGCATTTT.

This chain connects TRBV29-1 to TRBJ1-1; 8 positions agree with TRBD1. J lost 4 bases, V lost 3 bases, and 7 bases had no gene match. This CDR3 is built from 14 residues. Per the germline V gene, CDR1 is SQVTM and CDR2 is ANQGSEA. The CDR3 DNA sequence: TGCAGCGTTGAGTTCCAGGGGGCGCGCACTGAAGCTTTCTTT. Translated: CSVEFQGARTEAFF.

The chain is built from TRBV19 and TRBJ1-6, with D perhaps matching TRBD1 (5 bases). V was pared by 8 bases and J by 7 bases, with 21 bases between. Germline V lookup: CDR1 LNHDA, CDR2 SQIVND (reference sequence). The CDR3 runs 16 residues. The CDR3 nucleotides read TGTGCCAGTCTAGGGCGGGACCAAGCCCTCAATTCACCCCTCCACTTT. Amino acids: CASLGRDQALNSPLHF. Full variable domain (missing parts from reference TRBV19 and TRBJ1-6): DGGITQSPKYLFRKEGQNVTLSCEQNLNHDAMYWYRQDPGQGLRLIYYSQIVNDFQKGDIAEGYSVSREKKESFPLTVTSAQKNPTAFYLCASLGRDQALNSPLHFGNGTRLTVT.

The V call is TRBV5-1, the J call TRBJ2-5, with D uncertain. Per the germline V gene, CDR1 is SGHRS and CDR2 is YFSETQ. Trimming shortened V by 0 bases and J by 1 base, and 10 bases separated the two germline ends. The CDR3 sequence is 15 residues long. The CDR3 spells CASSLGSGLQETQYF. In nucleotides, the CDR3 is TGCGCCAGCAGCTTGGGCTCAGGCCTCCAAGAGACCCAGTACTTC.

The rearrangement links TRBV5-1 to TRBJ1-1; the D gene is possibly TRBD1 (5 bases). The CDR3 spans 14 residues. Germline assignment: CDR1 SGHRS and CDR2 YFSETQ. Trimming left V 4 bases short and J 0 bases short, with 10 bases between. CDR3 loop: CASSNGGVNTEAFF. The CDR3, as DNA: TGCGCCAGCAGCAATGGGGGGGTGAACACTGAAGCTTTCTTT. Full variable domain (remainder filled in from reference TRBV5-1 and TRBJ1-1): KAGVTQTPRYLIKTRGQQVTLSCSPISGHRSVSWYQQTPGQGLQFLFEYFSETQRNKGNFPGRFSGRQFSNSRSEMNVSTLELGDSALYLCASSNGGVNTEAFFGQGTRLTVV.

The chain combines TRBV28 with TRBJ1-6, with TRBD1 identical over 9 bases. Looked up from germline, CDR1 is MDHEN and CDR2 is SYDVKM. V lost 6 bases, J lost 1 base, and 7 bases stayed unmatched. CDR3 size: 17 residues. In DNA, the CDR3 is TGTGCCAGCAGACACAGGGGGCGCGGGTCCTATAATTCACCCCTCCACTTT. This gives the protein CASRHRGRGSYNSPLHF. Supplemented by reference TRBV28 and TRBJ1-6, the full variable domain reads DVKVTQSSRYLVKRTGEKVFLECVQDMDHENMFWYRQDPGLGLRLIYFSYDVKMKEKGDIPEGYSVSREKKERFSLILESASTNQTSMYLCASRHRGRGSYNSPLHFGNGTRLTVT.

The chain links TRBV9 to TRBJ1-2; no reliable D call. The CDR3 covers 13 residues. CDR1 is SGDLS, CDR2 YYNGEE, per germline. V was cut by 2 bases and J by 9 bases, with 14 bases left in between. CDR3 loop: CASSVSAENSYTF. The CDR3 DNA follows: TGTGCCAGCAGCGTTTCCGCGGAGAACAGCTACACCTTC.

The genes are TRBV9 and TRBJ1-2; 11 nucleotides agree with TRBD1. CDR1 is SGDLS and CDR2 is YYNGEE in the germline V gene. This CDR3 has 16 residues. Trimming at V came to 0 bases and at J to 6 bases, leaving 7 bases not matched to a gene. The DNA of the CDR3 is TGTGCCAGCAGCGTAGGTGGACAGGGGGCGCTGCATGGCTACACCTTC. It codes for CASSVGGQGALHGYTF.

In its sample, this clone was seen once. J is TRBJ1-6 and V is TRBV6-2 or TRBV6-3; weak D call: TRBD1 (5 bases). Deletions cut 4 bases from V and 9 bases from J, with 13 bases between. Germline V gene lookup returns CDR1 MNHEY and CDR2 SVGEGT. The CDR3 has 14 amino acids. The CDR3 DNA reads TGTGCCAGCAGTTCGGAGGGGCGTAGTTCACCCCTCCACTTT. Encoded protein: CASSSEGRSSPLHF.

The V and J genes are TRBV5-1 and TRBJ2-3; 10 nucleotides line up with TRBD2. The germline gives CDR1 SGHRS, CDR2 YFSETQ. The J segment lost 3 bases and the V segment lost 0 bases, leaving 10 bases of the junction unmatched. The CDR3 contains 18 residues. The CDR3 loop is CASSLGAGAGGITDTQYF. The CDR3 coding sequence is TGCGCCAGCAGCTTGGGCGCAGGAGCGGGGGGGATAACAGATACGCAGTATTTT.

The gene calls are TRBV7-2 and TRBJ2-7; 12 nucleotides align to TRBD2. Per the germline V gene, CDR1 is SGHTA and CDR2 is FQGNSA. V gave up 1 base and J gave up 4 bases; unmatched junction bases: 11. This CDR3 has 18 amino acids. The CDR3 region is CASSLVTSGSYYPYEQYF. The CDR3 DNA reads TGTGCCAGCAGCTTAGTGACTAGCGGGAGCTACTATCCTTACGAGCAGTACTTC.

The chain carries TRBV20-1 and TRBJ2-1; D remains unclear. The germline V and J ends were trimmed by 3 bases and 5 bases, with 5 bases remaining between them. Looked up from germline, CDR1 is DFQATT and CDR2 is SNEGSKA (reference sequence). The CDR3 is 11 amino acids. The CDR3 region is CSASGDNEQFF. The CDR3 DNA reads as TGCAGTGCTAGTGGAGACAATGAGCAGTTCTTC.

CDR3 sequence reads: CASRWQGYSNQPQHF. The CDR3 region has the DNA TGTGCCAGTAGATGGCAGGGATATAGCAATCAGCCCCAGCATTTT. The rearrangement joins TRBV19 to TRBJ1-5; possible D gene TRBD1, 5 bases. CDR3 length: 15 residues. Germline V lookup: CDR1 LNHDA, CDR2 SQIVND (reference sequence). V was pared by 6 bases and J by 0 bases, with 12 bases between.

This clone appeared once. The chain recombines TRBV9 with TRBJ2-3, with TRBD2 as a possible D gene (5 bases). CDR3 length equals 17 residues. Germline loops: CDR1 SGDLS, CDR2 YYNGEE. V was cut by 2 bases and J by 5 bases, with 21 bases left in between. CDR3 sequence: CASSVTPVREGRDTQYF. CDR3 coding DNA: TGTGCCAGCAGCGTTACGCCGGTTCGAGAGGGCCGAGATACGCAGTATTTT.

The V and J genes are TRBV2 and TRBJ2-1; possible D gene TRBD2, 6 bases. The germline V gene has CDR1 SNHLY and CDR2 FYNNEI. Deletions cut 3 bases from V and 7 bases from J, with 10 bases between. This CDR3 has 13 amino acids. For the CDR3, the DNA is TGTGCCAGCAGTGACGTTGGGGGGAATGAGCAGTTCTTC. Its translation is CASSDVGGNEQFF.

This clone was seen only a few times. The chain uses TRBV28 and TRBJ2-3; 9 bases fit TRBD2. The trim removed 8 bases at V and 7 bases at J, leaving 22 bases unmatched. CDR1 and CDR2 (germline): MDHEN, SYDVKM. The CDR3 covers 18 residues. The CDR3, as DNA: TGTGCCAGCGAAAAGCACCCTGATGGCGGGAGGGCGATGTATACGCAGTATTTT. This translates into CASEKHPDGGRAMYTQYF. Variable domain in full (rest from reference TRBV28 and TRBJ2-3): DVKVTQSSRYLVKRTGEKVFLECVQDMDHENMFWYRQDPGLGLRLIYFSYDVKMKEKGDIPEGYSVSREKKERFSLILESASTNQTSMYLCASEKHPDGGRAMYTQYFGPGTRLTVL.

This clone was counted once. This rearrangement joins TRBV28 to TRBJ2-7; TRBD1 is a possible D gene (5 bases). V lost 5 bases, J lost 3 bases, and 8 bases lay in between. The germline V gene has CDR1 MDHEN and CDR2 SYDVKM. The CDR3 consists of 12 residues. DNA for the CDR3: TGTGCCAGCAGTCAGGGCAACTACGAGCAGTACTTC. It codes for CASSQGNYEQYF.

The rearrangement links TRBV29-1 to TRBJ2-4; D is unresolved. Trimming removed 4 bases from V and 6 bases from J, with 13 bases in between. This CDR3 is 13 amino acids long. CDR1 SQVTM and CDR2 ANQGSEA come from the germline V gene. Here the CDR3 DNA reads TGCAGCGTTGGAAACGGAGTAGGAAACATTCAGTACTTC. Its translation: CSVGNGVGNIQYF.

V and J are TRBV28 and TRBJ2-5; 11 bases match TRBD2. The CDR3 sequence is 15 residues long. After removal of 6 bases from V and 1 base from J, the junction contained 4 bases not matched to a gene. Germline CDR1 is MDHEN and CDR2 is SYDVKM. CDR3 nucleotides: TGTGCCAGCAGCTCGGGGACTAGCGGCCAAGAGACCCAGTACTTC. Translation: CASSSGTSGQETQYF.

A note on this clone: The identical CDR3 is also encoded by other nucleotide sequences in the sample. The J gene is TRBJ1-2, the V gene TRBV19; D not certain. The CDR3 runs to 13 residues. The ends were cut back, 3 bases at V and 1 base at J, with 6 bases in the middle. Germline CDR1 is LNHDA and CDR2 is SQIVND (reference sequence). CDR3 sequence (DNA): TGTGCCAGTAGTATCAGCGGTAACTATGGCTACACCTTC. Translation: CASSISGNYGYTF.

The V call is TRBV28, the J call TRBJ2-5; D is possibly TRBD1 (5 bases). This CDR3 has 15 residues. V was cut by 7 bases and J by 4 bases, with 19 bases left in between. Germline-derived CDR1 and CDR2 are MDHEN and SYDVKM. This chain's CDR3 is CASIGAFTVPETQYF. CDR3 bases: TGTGCCAGCATAGGGGCATTCACGGTTCCAGAGACCCAGTACTTC. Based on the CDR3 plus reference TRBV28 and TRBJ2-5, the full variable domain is DVKVTQSSRYLVKRTGEKVFLECVQDMDHENMFWYRQDPGLGLRLIYFSYDVKMKEKGDIPEGYSVSREKKERFSLILESASTNQTSMYLCASIGAFTVPETQYFGPGTRLLVL.

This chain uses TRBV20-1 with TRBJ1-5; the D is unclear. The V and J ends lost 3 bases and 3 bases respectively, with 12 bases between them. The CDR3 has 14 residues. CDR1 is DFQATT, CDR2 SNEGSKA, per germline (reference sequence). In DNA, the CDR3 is TGCAGTGCTAGTGGGCAGGATTACAATCAGCCCCAGCATTTT. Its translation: CSASGQDYNQPQHF.

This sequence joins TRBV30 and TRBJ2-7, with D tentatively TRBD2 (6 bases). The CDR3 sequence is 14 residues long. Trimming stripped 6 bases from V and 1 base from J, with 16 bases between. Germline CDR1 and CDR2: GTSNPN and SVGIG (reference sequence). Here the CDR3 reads CACQRRGLSYEQYF. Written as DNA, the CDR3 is TGTGCCTGCCAGCGCCGGGGACTTTCCTACGAGCAGTACTTC.

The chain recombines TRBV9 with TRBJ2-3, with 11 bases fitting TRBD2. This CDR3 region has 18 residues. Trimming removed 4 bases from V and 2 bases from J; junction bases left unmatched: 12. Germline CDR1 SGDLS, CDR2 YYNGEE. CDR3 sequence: CASSFRSLSGGATDTQYF. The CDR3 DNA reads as TGTGCCAGCAGCTTTCGATCTCTTAGCGGGGGGGCCACAGATACGCAGTATTTT.

CDR3: CAISESGVGNEKLFF. The CDR3 region has the DNA TGTGCCATCAGTGAGTCAGGGGTAGGGAATGAAAAACTGTTTTTT. The chain has TRBV10-3 and TRBJ1-4, with D perhaps matching TRBD1 (5 bases). Germline V gene lookup returns CDR1 ENHRY and CDR2 SYGVKD. The CDR3 length is 15 residues. Trimming took off 0 bases at V and 5 bases at J, with 10 bases between the two ends.

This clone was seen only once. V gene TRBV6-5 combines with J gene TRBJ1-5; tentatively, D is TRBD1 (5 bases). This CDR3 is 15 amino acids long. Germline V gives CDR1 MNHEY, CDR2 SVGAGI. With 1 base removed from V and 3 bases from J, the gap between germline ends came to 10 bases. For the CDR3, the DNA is TGTGCCAGCAGTTACTTATCGGGGGTCAATCAGCCCCAGCATTTT. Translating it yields CASSYLSGVNQPQHF.